The rows below give T cell receptor beta chains drawn from one sample of a study of T cell responses to AZD1222 COVID-19 vaccine. The data were produced by immunoSEQ multiplex PCR, yet TCRdb's version contains in-frame clones alone and is incomplete. The data hold under 200,000 clones, with around nine tenths observed a single time. The input for sequencing was peripheral blood, taken on day 0 of AZD1222 vaccination. The receptor set was obtained from an adult in good health. The CDR3 runs from the conserved cysteine through the conserved F or W. The order of the fields is clone size, J gene, V gene, D gene, CDR3 protein, CDR3 DNA. D genes are given only for firm matches. Rows give clone size only sometimes, using once, few, many, or a class for an expanded clone.

size: NA; J: TRBJ1-1; V: TRBV12-3/TRBV12-4; D: TRBD1; CDR3: CASSLFRGREAFF; DNA: TGTGCCAGCAGTTTATTCAGGGGGAGGGAAGCTTTCTTT
size: NA; J: TRBJ2-3; V: TRBV30; D: TRBD2; CDR3: CAWSVQAGGSDTQYF; DNA: TGTGCCTGGAGTGTACAAGCGGGGGGTTCAGATACGCAGTATTTT
size: NA; J: TRBJ2-3; V: TRBV28; D: TRBD2; CDR3: CASSYPAGGQVPVVDTQYF; DNA: TGTGCCAGCAGTTATCCGGCGGGGGGGCAGGTTCCAGTTGTCGATACGCAGTATTTT
size: NA; J: TRBJ1-2; V: TRBV6-2/TRBV6-3; D: NA; CDR3: CASSPPLNYGYTF; DNA: TGTGCCAGCAGTCCCCCGTTGAACTATGGCTACACCTTC
size: NA; J: TRBJ1-5; V: TRBV24-1; D: NA; CDR3: CATSTQGNQPQHF; DNA: TGTGCCACCAGTACACAGGGAAATCAGCCCCAGCATTTT
size: NA; J: TRBJ2-4; V: TRBV28; D: TRBD1; CDR3: CASSRGQGNIQYF; DNA: TGTGCCAGCAGTAGGGGGCAGGGAAACATTCAGTACTTC
size: NA; J: TRBJ2-6; V: TRBV18; D: NA; CDR3: CASSPRPEANVLTF; DNA: TGTGCCAGCTCACCGCGCCCGGAGGCCAACGTCCTGACTTTC
size: once; J: TRBJ2-7; V: TRBV6-5; D: NA; CDR3: CAAQRGGPKREVLYF; DNA: TGTGCCGCCCAGAGAGGGGGGCCAAAACGAGAGGTTCTGTACTTC
size: NA; J: TRBJ1-3; V: TRBV6-5; D: NA; CDR3: CASSYSSHRSGNTIYF; DNA: TGTGCCAGCAGTTACTCTTCCCACAGATCTGGAAACACCATATATTTT
size: once; J: TRBJ2-1; V: TRBV5-8; D: NA; CDR3: CASSPSGTQLRHEQFF; DNA: TGTGCCAGCAGCCCCTCCGGGACGCAACTGCGCCATGAGCAGTTCTTC
size: NA; J: TRBJ2-1; V: TRBV5-1; D: NA; CDR3: CASSLVGGQINNEQFF; DNA: TGCGCCAGCAGCTTGGTAGGTGGGCAGATTAACAATGAGCAGTTCTTC
size: NA; J: TRBJ1-2; V: TRBV28; D: NA; CDR3: CASSFSMYGYTF; DNA: TGTGCCAGCAGTTTCTCAATGTATGGCTACACCTTC
size: NA; J: TRBJ1-2; V: TRBV7-9; D: TRBD1; CDR3: CASSLGSITGDRGYTF; DNA: TGTGCCAGCAGCTTAGGATCCATAACAGGGGACCGAGGCTACACCTTC
size: NA; J: TRBJ1-6; V: TRBV21-1; D: NA; CDR3: CASSKGGDRLISSYNSPLHF; DNA: TGTGCCAGCAGCAAAGGAGGGGACAGGCTAATCAGCTCCTATAATTCACCCCTCCACTTT
size: NA; J: TRBJ2-4; V: TRBV24-1; D: TRBD2; CDR3: CATSDPRTRQNIQYF; DNA: TGTGCCACCAGTGATCCTAGGACTAGACAAAACATTCAGTACTTC
size: NA; J: TRBJ2-7; V: TRBV4-2; D: NA; CDR3: CASSLRRSDEQYF; DNA: TGTGCCAGCAGCCTCCGCCGAAGCGACGAGCAGTACTTC
size: NA; J: TRBJ1-5; V: TRBV6-5; D: TRBD1; CDR3: CASRSTGGNQPQHF; DNA: TGTGCCAGCAGGTCGACAGGGGGTAATCAGCCCCAGCATTTT
size: NA; J: TRBJ2-3; V: TRBV7-3; D: TRBD1; CDR3: CASSLGDRDADTQYF; DNA: TGTGCCAGCAGCTTAGGGGACAGGGATGCAGATACGCAGTATTTT
size: few; J: TRBJ1-1; V: TRBV7-8; D: NA; CDR3: CASSVGTQAMNTEAFF; DNA: TGTGCCAGCAGCGTTGGGACCCAGGCCATGAACACTGAAGCTTTCTTT
size: NA; J: TRBJ1-2; V: TRBV6-5; D: NA; CDR3: CASSLTVFHGYTF; DNA: TGTGCCAGCAGTCTGACAGTCTTTCATGGCTACACCTTC
size: NA; J: TRBJ1-1; V: TRBV28; D: TRBD1; CDR3: CASSPGGTGNTEAFF; DNA: TGTGCCAGCAGTCCAGGAGGGACAGGGAACACTGAAGCTTTCTTT
size: NA; J: TRBJ2-5; V: TRBV5-1; D: TRBD1; CDR3: CASSLADRGVETQYF; DNA: TGCGCCAGCAGCTTGGCGGACAGGGGGGTTGAGACCCAGTACTTC
size: NA; J: TRBJ2-7; V: TRBV6-6; D: TRBD1; CDR3: CASSPPRDRGASYEQYF; DNA: TGTGCCAGCAGTCCCCCCCGGGACAGGGGTGCCTCCTACGAGCAGTACTTC
size: NA; J: TRBJ2-1; V: TRBV2; D: NA; CDR3: CASFLQGYNEQFF; DNA: TGTGCCAGCTTCCTCCAGGGTTACAATGAGCAGTTCTTC
size: NA; J: TRBJ2-7; V: TRBV11-3; D: NA; CDR3: CASSLGGDSSYEQYF; DNA: TGTGCCAGCAGCTTAGGTGGCGATAGCTCCTACGAGCAGTACTTC
size: NA; J: TRBJ2-7; V: TRBV2; D: TRBD1; CDR3: CASSRDRGFYEQYF; DNA: TGTGCCAGCAGCCGGGACAGGGGGTTCTACGAGCAGTACTTC
size: NA; J: TRBJ1-5; V: TRBV11-3; D: NA; CDR3: CASSLSTWDNNQPQHF; DNA: TGTGCCAGCAGCTTATCTACCTGGGACAACAATCAGCCCCAGCATTTT
size: NA; J: TRBJ1-1; V: TRBV9; D: NA; CDR3: CASSVVGGLNTEAFF; DNA: TGTGCCAGCAGCGTAGTGGGGGGGCTGAACACTGAAGCTTTCTTT
size: NA; J: TRBJ1-4; V: TRBV7-9; D: TRBD1; CDR3: CASSRRTGSVEKLFF; DNA: TGTGCCAGCAGCCGCCGGACAGGGTCGGTTGAAAAACTGTTTTTT
size: NA; J: TRBJ1-4; V: TRBV6-5; D: NA; CDR3: CASGTRTPEGEKLFF; DNA: TGTGCCAGCGGAACAAGGACACCGGAGGGGGAAAAACTGTTTTTT
size: NA; J: TRBJ2-3; V: TRBV6-4; D: TRBD2; CDR3: CASSERGGTDTQYF; DNA: TGTGCCAGCAGTGAGCGGGGGGGCACAGATACGCAGTATTTT
size: NA; J: TRBJ2-7; V: TRBV11-2; D: NA; CDR3: CASSLGPVGTYEQYF; DNA: TGTGCCAGCAGCTTAGGCCCCGTAGGAACCTACGAGCAGTACTTC
size: NA; J: TRBJ2-4; V: TRBV14; D: TRBD1; CDR3: CASTQGEQPYYFIQYF; DNA: TGTGCCAGCACCCAGGGGGAACAGCCGTACTACTTTATTCAGTACTTC
size: NA; J: TRBJ1-2; V: TRBV5-1; D: NA; CDR3: CASSPRQGYGYTF; DNA: TGCGCCAGCAGCCCACGACAAGGCTATGGCTACACCTTC
size: NA; J: TRBJ1-4; V: TRBV2; D: NA; CDR3: CASSEGQGFEKLFF; DNA: TGTGCCAGCAGTGAAGGTCAGGGGTTTGAAAAACTGTTTTTT
size: NA; J: TRBJ2-5; V: TRBV3-1/TRBV3-2; D: NA; CDR3: CASSLRGDQETQYF; DNA: TGTGCCAGCAGCCTAAGGGGGGATCAAGAGACCCAGTACTTC
size: NA; J: TRBJ2-7; V: TRBV7-2; D: NA; CDR3: CASSPPGRGGHEQYF; DNA: TGTGCCAGCAGCCCCCCTGGTCGGGGTGGCCACGAGCAGTACTTC
size: NA; J: TRBJ1-6; V: TRBV3-1/TRBV3-2; D: NA; CDR3: CASSQGNHFYNSPLHF; DNA: TGTGCCAGCAGCCAAGGGAACCATTTCTATAATTCACCCCTCCACTTT
size: NA; J: TRBJ1-2; V: TRBV7-2; D: NA; CDR3: CASSPQGDYGYTF; DNA: TGTGCCAGCAGTCCGCAGGGCGACTATGGCTACACCTTC
size: NA; J: TRBJ1-6; V: TRBV10-2; D: TRBD1; CDR3: CASSGTGGRNASPLHF; DNA: TGCGCCAGCAGTGGGACAGGGGGACGTAATGCGTCACCCCTCCACTTT
size: NA; J: TRBJ1-1; V: TRBV28; D: NA; CDR3: CASSQGRAEAFF; DNA: TGTGCCAGCAGTCAGGGCCGGGCTGAAGCTTTCTTT
size: NA; J: TRBJ2-7; V: TRBV6-5; D: TRBD1; CDR3: CASSYLTGFYEQYF; DNA: TGTGCCAGCAGTTACCTGACAGGGTTCTACGAGCAGTACTTC
size: NA; J: TRBJ1-2; V: TRBV28; D: TRBD1; CDR3: CASHDRGVRGYTF; DNA: TGTGCCAGCCATGACAGGGGTGTGCGGGGCTACACCTTC
size: NA; J: TRBJ2-7; V: TRBV11-2; D: NA; CDR3: CASSLGWQRDSYEQYF; DNA: TGTGCCAGCAGCTTGGGGTGGCAGCGTGACTCCTACGAGCAGTACTTC
size: NA; J: TRBJ1-1; V: TRBV12-5; D: NA; CDR3: CASGLDATFGDTEAFF; DNA: TGTGCTAGTGGTTTGGATGCGACCTTCGGGGATACTGAAGCTTTCTTT
size: NA; J: TRBJ1-1; V: TRBV10-3; D: NA; CDR3: CAISGGVTEALF; DNA: TGTGCCATCAGTGGAGGGGTTACTGAAGCTCTCTTT
size: once; J: TRBJ1-3; V: TRBV6-5; D: TRBD1; CDR3: CASSRTGGGNTIYF; DNA: TGTGCCAGCAGTAGGACAGGAGGGGGGAACACCATATATTTT
size: NA; J: TRBJ2-7; V: TRBV6-2/TRBV6-3; D: TRBD2; CDR3: CASSYGLAGIYEQYF; DNA: TGTGCCAGCAGTTACGGGTTAGCGGGGATCTACGAGCAGTACTTC
size: NA; J: TRBJ2-7; V: TRBV5-1; D: TRBD1; CDR3: CASSSWTGDYEQYF; DNA: TGCGCCAGCAGCTCCTGGACAGGAGACTACGAGCAGTACTTC
size: NA; J: TRBJ2-7; V: TRBV19; D: NA; CDR3: CASSISGPPPSYEQYF; DNA: TGTGCCAGTAGTATATCGGGCCCGCCACCTTCCTACGAGCAGTACTTC
size: NA; J: TRBJ1-2; V: TRBV25-1; D: NA; CDR3: CASSDRSTYHGYTF; DNA: TGTGCCAGCAGTGACAGGAGCACGTACCATGGCTACACCTTC
size: few; J: TRBJ1-6; V: TRBV7-2; D: NA; CDR3: CASSFGTGERNSPLHF; DNA: TGTGCCAGCAGTTTCGGGACCGGAGAGCGGAATTCACCCCTCCACTTT
size: NA; J: TRBJ1-5; V: TRBV5-3; D: NA; CDR3: CARSLVPRNQPQHF; DNA: TGTGCCAGAAGCTTGGTTCCGAGGAATCAGCCCCAGCATTTT
size: NA; J: TRBJ2-1; V: TRBV21-1; D: NA; CDR3: CASSKGANEQFF; DNA: TGTGCCAGCAGCAAGGGGGCGAACGAGCAGTTCTTC
size: once; J: TRBJ1-5; V: TRBV30; D: NA; CDR3: CAWSSGTNQPQHF; DNA: TGTGCCTGGAGTTCCGGGACTAACCAGCCCCAGCATTTT
size: NA; J: TRBJ1-1; V: TRBV7-9; D: NA; CDR3: CASSLLGGNQNTEAFF; DNA: TGTGCCAGCAGCTTATTAGGGGGTAACCAGAACACTGAAGCTTTCTTT
size: NA; J: TRBJ2-1; V: TRBV7-9; D: NA; CDR3: CASSADFDEQFF; DNA: TGTGCCAGCAGCGCGGATTTCGATGAGCAGTTCTTC
size: NA; J: TRBJ1-1; V: TRBV12-3/TRBV12-4; D: NA; CDR3: CASSWTLNTEAFF; DNA: TGTGCCAGCAGTTGGACCCTAAACACTGAAGCTTTCTTT
size: NA; J: TRBJ1-2; V: TRBV7-8; D: TRBD1; CDR3: CASSPQGANGYTF; DNA: TGTGCCAGCAGCCCACAGGGGGCAAATGGCTACACCTTC
size: NA; J: TRBJ2-1; V: TRBV27; D: NA; CDR3: CASSFNRWRDEQFF; DNA: TGTGCCAGCAGTTTTAACAGGTGGCGGGATGAGCAGTTCTTC